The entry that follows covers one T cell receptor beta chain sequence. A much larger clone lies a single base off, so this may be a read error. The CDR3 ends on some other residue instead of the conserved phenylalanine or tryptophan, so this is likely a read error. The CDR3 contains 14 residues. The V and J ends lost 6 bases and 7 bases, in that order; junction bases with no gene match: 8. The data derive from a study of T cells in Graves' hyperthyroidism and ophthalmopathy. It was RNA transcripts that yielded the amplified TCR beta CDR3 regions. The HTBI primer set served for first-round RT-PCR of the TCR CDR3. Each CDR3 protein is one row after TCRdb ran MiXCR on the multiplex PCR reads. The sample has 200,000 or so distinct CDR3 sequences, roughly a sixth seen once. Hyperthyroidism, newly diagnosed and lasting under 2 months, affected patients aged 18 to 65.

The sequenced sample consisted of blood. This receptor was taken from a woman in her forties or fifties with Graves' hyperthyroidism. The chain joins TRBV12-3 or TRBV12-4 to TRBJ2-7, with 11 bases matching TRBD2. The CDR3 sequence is CASSSTSGSWEQYL. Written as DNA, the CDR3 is TGTGCCAGCAGCTCTACTAGCGGGAGTTGGGAGCAGTACCTC.